The T cell receptor beta chain described here comes from a study of blood T cell repertoires in COVID-19. At the level of the study: Samples representing acute and convalescent COVID-19 were sourced from the United States, Italy and Spain.

The data were produced by immunoSEQ multiplex PCR, yet TCRdb's version contains in-frame clones alone and is incomplete. The sample yields some 220,000 clones, roughly 84% seen once. Trimming cost V 5 bases and J 3 bases, with 16 bases left between them. The CDR3 loop spans 15 amino acids. Germline loops: CDR1 MNHEY, CDR2 SVGAGI. V is TRBV6-5 and J is TRBJ1-1; TRBD1 might be the D (5 bases). The specimen was peripheral blood. This sequence originates from a woman aged 60 to 75 with acute or convalescent COVID-19. The chain's CDR3 is CASSMAGGVDTEAFF. The DNA of the CDR3 is TGTGCCAGCAGTATGGCGGGGGGAGTGGACACTGAAGCTTTCTTT.